Below, 8 T cell receptor beta chains from the same sample are listed, as sequenced in a study of blood T cells in healthy people across ages. Next came a second PCR, run for about 6 to 12 cycles, which used a sample-barcoded 5' primer along with a J-beta primer mix. TCRdb used MiXCR to reprocess the 5' RACE reads, holding one entry per CDR3 protein. The table shows 850,000 to 1,100,000 distinct CDR3 sequences, with 35% to 45% occurring only once. Material: blood. The source of these receptors is a man between 18 and 35 years old in good health.

This clonotype is a singleton in its sample. This chain uses TRBV27 with TRBJ1-2; perhaps TRBD1 as D (6 bases). Trimming shortened V by 3 bases and J by 8 bases, and 19 bases separated the two germline ends. The CDR3 covers 15 residues. Germline V gives CDR1 MNHEY, CDR2 SMNVEV (reference sequence). CDR3 amino acids: CASSFRGDWGLGYTF. Here the CDR3 DNA reads TGTGCCAGCAGTTTTAGGGGGGATTGGGGATTGGGCTACACCTTC.

Comment on this clonotype: One junction end disagrees with the germline gene, perhaps due to a read error. The chain combines TRBV5-1 with TRBJ1-2; 7 nucleotides align to TRBD1. CDR3 length: 15 residues. Per germline, CDR1 SGHRS and CDR2 YFSETQ. The CDR3 DNA sequence: TGCGCCAGCAGCTCCGAGACAGGGTCTAACGATGGCTACACCTTC. Translated, it gives CASSSETGSNDGYTF. Supplemented by reference TRBV5-1 and TRBJ1-2, the full variable domain reads KAGVTQTPRYLIKTRGQQVTLSCSPISGHRSVSWYQQTPGQGLQFLFEYFSETQRNKGNFPGRFSGRQFSNSRSEMNVSTLELGDSALYLCASSSETGSNDGYTFGSGTRLTVV.

The rearrangement joins TRBV20-1 to TRBJ2-5; D might be TRBD2 (5 bases). CDR1 is DFQATT and CDR2 is SNEGSKA in the germline V gene (reference sequence). This CDR3 contains 16 residues. Trimming cost V 6 bases and J 2 bases, with 22 bases left between them. CDR3 coding DNA: TGCAGTGCAAACATCCGGACTCACACCACTCAAGAGACCCAGTACTTC. Encoded protein: CSANIRTHTTQETQYF.

This chain joins TRBV5-1 and TRBJ2-7; D not certain. V lost 4 bases to trimming and J lost 2 bases, with 16 bases between them. CDR1 is SGHRS and CDR2 is YFSETQ in the germline V gene. This CDR3 is 15 amino acids long. Here the CDR3 DNA reads TGCGCCAGCAGCCAGGACGCCGGGCGTCCCTACGAGCAGTACTTC. The encoded protein is CASSQDAGRPYEQYF.

This clonotype has only a few counts. The rearrangement links TRBV20-1 to TRBJ2-3; D perhaps matches TRBD1 (6 bases). CDR1 is DFQATT and CDR2 is SNEGSKA in the germline V gene (reference sequence). The V and J ends lost 0 bases and 5 bases respectively, with 9 bases between them. This CDR3 is 13 amino acids long. The CDR3: CSAREQGKDTQYF. The CDR3 bases are TGCAGTGCTAGAGAACAGGGTAAAGATACGCAGTATTTT.

In this sample, this clonotype turned up a few times. The rearrangement joins TRBV25-1 to TRBJ1-4; possibly TRBD1 for D (6 bases). Per the germline V gene, CDR1 is MGHDK and CDR2 is SYGVNS. The CDR3 runs 18 residues. V shed 4 bases and J shed 8 bases, with 26 bases lying between them. As DNA, the CDR3 is TGTGCCAGCAGTGGCGTTGGGACACCGGTAGTGAACGAAGAAAAACTGTTTTTT. Translated, it gives CASSGVGTPVVNEEKLFF.

This clonotype was found a few times. V is TRBV7-2 and J is TRBJ1-1; D remains ambiguous. Germline assignment: CDR1 SGHTA and CDR2 FQGNSA. This CDR3 region has 15 residues. V dropped 6 bases and J dropped 0 bases, with 14 bases sitting between them. The CDR3 loop is CASRAIRPLNTEAFF. CDR3 bases: TGTGCCAGCAGGGCAATTAGGCCCCTGAACACTGAAGCTTTCTTT.

This chain connects TRBV7-2 to TRBJ2-4; no definite D call. V lost 7 bases and J 5 bases, leaving 12 bases between the germline ends. CDR1 and CDR2 from the germline V gene are SGHTA and FQGNSA. CDR3 size: 13 residues. For the CDR3, the DNA is TGTGCCAGCACCAAAACCGGTGAAAACATTCAGTACTTC. Amino acid sequence: CASTKTGENIQYF.